A single sample gave rise to the 14 T cell receptor beta chains below, sequenced in a study of blood T cell repertoires in COVID-19. Some clones are missing from TCRdb's copy, which holds only in-frame ones; the method was immunoSEQ multiplex PCR. The profile shows a few hundred thousand clones, 82% of them singletons. Sequenced: peripheral blood. The receptors were sampled from a woman aged 18-29 years with acute or convalescent COVID-19.

The CDR3 loop is CASSLFGTVVNEQFF. CDR3 sequence (DNA): TGCGCCAGCAGCCTATTTGGGACAGTGGTGAATGAGCAGTTCTTC. This chain joins TRBV4-1 and TRBJ2-1; 7 bases are a match to TRBD1. Looked up from germline, CDR1 is MGHRA and CDR2 is YSYEKL. J lost 7 bases, V lost 4 bases, and 10 bases had no gene match. This CDR3 has 15 amino acids.

J is TRBJ1-1 and V is TRBV28; D not resolved. The CDR3 runs 15 residues. The V gene lost 4 bases and the J gene lost 3 bases, with 15 bases spanning the gap. Germline loops: CDR1 MDHEN, CDR2 SYDVKM. CDR3 in DNA: TGTGCCAGCAGTTCGATCTCCCTCGAGGACACTGAAGCTTTCTTT. Its protein is CASSSISLEDTEAFF.

This chain connects TRBV6-1 to TRBJ1-4; TRBD1 matches at 10 bases. J gave up 6 bases and V 6 bases, and 4 bases lay outside the gene matches. This CDR3 is built from 14 residues. Germline lookup yields CDR1 MNHNS and CDR2 SASEGT. Here the CDR3 DNA reads TGTGCCAGCAGCCCGGGACAGGGGTATGAAAAACTGTTTTTT. Its protein is CASSPGQGYEKLFF.

The V call is TRBV6-4, the J call TRBJ2-1; tentatively, D is TRBD2 (6 bases). The CDR3 extends over 16 amino acids. Germline CDR1 MRHNA, CDR2 SNTAGT. Trimming removed 2 bases at V and 9 bases at J, with 20 bases between. The CDR3 sequence: CASSDRSGVGPSEQFF. For the CDR3, the DNA is TGTGCCAGCAGTGACAGGTCGGGAGTAGGCCCTAGTGAGCAGTTCTTC.

The table lists this clone with a count of one. This chain links TRBV19 with TRBJ2-1; 9 bases are shared with TRBD2. Germline V CDR1 and CDR2: LNHDA, SQIVND (reference sequence). J lost 2 bases, V lost 1 base, and 9 bases had no gene match. This CDR3 contains 18 residues. The CDR3 is CASSIGLLAGPAYNEQFF. The CDR3 coding sequence is TGTGCCAGTAGTATAGGCCTCCTAGCGGGACCTGCCTACAATGAGCAGTTCTTC.

The chain links TRBV27 to TRBJ2-6; D may be TRBD1 (5 bases). The V end lost 3 bases, the J end lost 1 base, and 13 bases lay between the germline ends. The CDR3 is 17 residues long. CDR1 and CDR2 (germline): MNHEY, SMNVEV (reference sequence). The CDR3 sequence: CASSFLFDRSGANVLTF. The CDR3 DNA sequence: TGTGCCAGCAGTTTCCTATTCGACAGATCTGGGGCCAACGTCCTGACTTTC.

The chain is built from TRBV6-2 or TRBV6-3 and TRBJ2-7, with 7 bases matching TRBD1. The CDR3 covers 15 residues. V was clipped by 6 bases and J by 2 bases; unmatched bases: 10. Germline CDR1 MNHEY, CDR2 SVGEGT. The CDR3 DNA follows: TGTGCCAGCAGCCGACAGGGACCCATTACCTACGAGCAGTACTTC. Its translation: CASSRQGPITYEQYF.

This clone was detected a few times. The chain has TRBV2 and TRBJ2-1; D perhaps matches TRBD1 (5 bases). This CDR3 has 15 residues. Germline lookup yields CDR1 SNHLY and CDR2 FYNNEI. V lost 2 bases to trimming and J lost 8 bases, with 16 bases between them. The CDR3, as DNA: TGTGCCAGCAGTGAATGGACATTCGAAAGGCATGAGCAGTTCTTC. It specifies CASSEWTFERHEQFF.

This chain links TRBV30 with TRBJ1-2; 7 nucleotides align to TRBD1. Germline values: CDR1 GTSNPN, CDR2 SVGIG (reference sequence). The CDR3 loop spans 12 amino acids. CDR3 sequence: CAIDPTGTGYTF. The CDR3 DNA reads as TGTGCGATAGACCCGACAGGGACTGGCTACACCTTC.

The V and J genes are TRBV19 and TRBJ1-5; D unresolved. Germline values: CDR1 LNHDA, CDR2 SQIVND (reference sequence). Trimming removed 6 bases from V and 4 bases from J, with 10 bases in between. The CDR3 totals 13 residues. The CDR3 reads CASSPGANQPQHF. DNA of the CDR3: TGTGCCAGTAGCCCTGGAGCAAATCAGCCCCAGCATTTT.

The CDR3 nucleotides read TGTGCCTGGAGTGATGGCGGGAGGGTGATAGATACGCAGTATTTT. Amino acids: CAWSDGGRVIDTQYF. This rearrangement joins TRBV30 to TRBJ2-3; 9 bases align to TRBD2. V trimming: 1 base; J trimming: 5 bases; junction bases outside the gene matches: 7. CDR1 is GTSNPN, CDR2 SVGIG, per germline (reference sequence). This CDR3 is 15 amino acids long.

The chain carries TRBV28 and TRBJ2-7, with 8 bases matching TRBD1. Unmatched junction bases numbered 9, after V lost 2 bases and J lost 3 bases. Germline V lookup: CDR1 MDHEN, CDR2 SYDVKM. The CDR3 loop spans 16 amino acids. CDR3 in amino acids: CASSLVVAGGLYEQYF. CDR3 nucleotide sequence: TGTGCCAGCAGTTTAGTGGTGGCAGGGGGCCTCTACGAGCAGTACTTC.

The genes are TRBV21-1 and TRBJ1-2; TRBD1 reflects the table's D call only, with no check against the DNA. TRBV21-1 is assigned pseudogene status. The CDR3 has 17 residues. The CDR3 nucleotides are TGTGCCAGCAGCAACCCCCAACCACCGGGACAGGGATTAGGCTACACCTTC. This encodes CASSNPQPPGQGLGYTF.

The genes are TRBV14 and TRBJ2-7; no clear D. Trimming took 1 base from V and 0 from J, leaving 10 bases between them. Germline assignment: CDR1 SGHDN and CDR2 FVKESK. This CDR3 has 15 amino acids. CDR3 DNA: TGTGCCAGCAGCCAAGGCCCCCCCAGCTCCTACGAGCAGTACTTC. Translation: CASSQGPPSSYEQYF.